Listed below are T cell receptor beta chains from one sample, sequenced in a study of T cell changes during pregnancy in multiple sclerosis. Using immunoSEQ multiplex PCR, the repertoire was profiled, and TCRdb retains in-frame clones only, with some absent. The sample lists 35,000 to 50,000 clones, around 90% occurring once. The specimen comprised CD4+ T cells from peripheral blood mononuclear cells, sampled in the second trimester of pregnancy. The receptors stem from a female donor with multiple sclerosis, enrolled in a pregnancy study. CDR3s include the opening cysteine and the closing phenylalanine or tryptophan. Each record gives: D gene, V gene, clone size, CDR3 length, J gene, CDR3 protein, CDR3 DNA. The D gene is left open where the match is weak. The size field is filled for only some rows; it gives once, few, many or a size class.

d_gene: .; v_gene: TRBV29-1; abundance: .; len: 13; j_gene: TRBJ2-6; CDR3aa: CSVSDSGANVLTF; CDR3nt: TGCAGCGTGTCAGACTCTGGGGCCAACGTCCTGACTTTC
d_gene: TRBD2; v_gene: TRBV2; abundance: .; len: 18; j_gene: TRBJ2-1; CDR3aa: CASSESGGTGSGRGEQFF; CDR3nt: TGTGCCAGCAGTGAAAGCGGGGGCACTGGGAGCGGGAGAGGGGAGCAGTTCTTC
d_gene: TRBD1; v_gene: TRBV7-2; abundance: .; len: 14; j_gene: TRBJ2-7; CDR3aa: CASSVGTGPAEQYF; CDR3nt: TGTGCCAGCAGCGTAGGGACAGGGCCCGCTGAGCAGTACTTC
d_gene: .; v_gene: TRBV13; abundance: once; len: 12; j_gene: TRBJ2-7; CDR3aa: CASSLGRYEQYF; CDR3nt: TGTGCCAGCAGCTTAGGCCGTTACGAGCAGTACTTC
d_gene: TRBD2; v_gene: TRBV4-1; abundance: .; len: 15; j_gene: TRBJ2-3; CDR3aa: CASSQLAGGLDTQYF; CDR3nt: TGCGCCAGCAGCCAGCTAGCGGGAGGGTTAGATACGCAGTATTTT
d_gene: .; v_gene: TRBV11-3; abundance: .; len: 13; j_gene: TRBJ2-2; CDR3aa: CASSHDTTGELFF; CDR3nt: TGTGCCAGCAGCCACGACACCACCGGGGAGCTGTTTTTT
d_gene: TRBD2; v_gene: TRBV19; abundance: .; len: 19; j_gene: TRBJ2-3; CDR3aa: CASSPPGTSGDSYTDTQYF; CDR3nt: TGTGCCAGTAGCCCCCCCGGGACTAGCGGGGACTCTTACACAGATACGCAGTATTTT
d_gene: TRBD1; v_gene: TRBV7-3; abundance: .; len: 14; j_gene: TRBJ2-3; CDR3aa: CASSRQGSTDTQYF; CDR3nt: TGTGCCAGCAGTCGACAGGGGAGCACAGATACGCAGTATTTT
d_gene: .; v_gene: TRBV2; abundance: .; len: 11; j_gene: TRBJ2-5; CDR3aa: CASNRVETQYF; CDR3nt: TGTGCCAGCAACCGGGTGGAGACCCAGTACTTC
d_gene: TRBD2; v_gene: TRBV7-9; abundance: .; len: 15; j_gene: TRBJ2-1; CDR3aa: CASSLNSGSVDEQFF; CDR3nt: TGTGCCAGCAGCTTAAATAGCGGGAGTGTAGATGAGCAGTTCTTC
d_gene: .; v_gene: TRBV6-1; abundance: .; len: 14; j_gene: TRBJ1-1; CDR3aa: CASSAGAMNTEAFF; CDR3nt: TGTGCCAGCAGTGCTGGGGCTATGAACACTGAAGCTTTCTTT
d_gene: .; v_gene: TRBV1; abundance: once; len: 16; j_gene: TRBJ2-7; CDR3aa: CTSSQGTSGGFYEQYF; CDR3nt: TGCACCAGCAGCCAAGGAACTAGCGGGGGTTTCTACGAGCAGTACTTC
d_gene: .; v_gene: TRBV7-9; abundance: .; len: 15; j_gene: TRBJ1-1; CDR3aa: CASSSQWRWNTEAFF; CDR3nt: TGTGCCAGCAGCTCCCAGTGGCGGTGGAACACTGAAGCTTTCTTT
d_gene: .; v_gene: TRBV29-1; abundance: .; len: 15; j_gene: TRBJ1-2; CDR3aa: CSVTIYTGPNYGYTF; CDR3nt: TGCAGCGTCACAATTTACACAGGGCCAAACTATGGCTACACCTTC
d_gene: .; v_gene: TRBV6-5; abundance: .; len: 16; j_gene: TRBJ2-7; CDR3aa: CASSYSLVYSSYEQYF; CDR3nt: TGTGCCAGCAGTTACTCCCTCGTTTATAGCTCCTACGAGCAGTACTTC
d_gene: TRBD2; v_gene: TRBV18; abundance: .; len: 15; j_gene: TRBJ2-2; CDR3aa: CASSPKTSGTGELFF; CDR3nt: TGTGCCAGCTCACCAAAGACTAGCGGGACCGGGGAGCTGTTTTTT
d_gene: .; v_gene: TRBV5-1; abundance: .; len: 14; j_gene: TRBJ2-7; CDR3aa: CASSPDGGTYEQYF; CDR3nt: TGCGCCAGCAGCCCCGATGGGGGGACCTACGAGCAGTACTTC
d_gene: TRBD2; v_gene: TRBV10-3; abundance: .; len: 14; j_gene: TRBJ2-5; CDR3aa: CAISPGLAGETQYF; CDR3nt: TGTGCCATCAGCCCGGGACTAGCAGGGGAGACCCAGTACTTC
d_gene: TRBD2; v_gene: TRBV6-5; abundance: .; len: 14; j_gene: TRBJ2-1; CDR3aa: CASSGLAGYNEQFF; CDR3nt: TGTGCCAGCAGCGGACTAGCGGGATACAATGAGCAGTTCTTC
d_gene: .; v_gene: TRBV6-1; abundance: .; len: 11; j_gene: TRBJ2-3; CDR3aa: CATWAGDTQYF; CDR3nt: TGTGCCACCTGGGCTGGAGATACGCAGTATTTT
d_gene: TRBD1; v_gene: TRBV7-3; abundance: .; len: 16; j_gene: TRBJ2-3; CDR3aa: CASSPQGAGGTDTQYF; CDR3nt: TGTGCCAGCAGCCCACAGGGGGCTGGTGGCACAGATACGCAGTATTTT
d_gene: TRBD2; v_gene: TRBV9; abundance: .; len: 15; j_gene: TRBJ2-7; CDR3aa: CASSRSYGGSYEQYF; CDR3nt: TGTGCCAGCAGCCGATCCTACGGGGGGTCCTACGAGCAGTACTTC
d_gene: .; v_gene: TRBV30; abundance: .; len: 14; j_gene: TRBJ2-7; CDR3aa: CAWSRAQGNYEQYF; CDR3nt: TGTGCCTGGAGTCGAGCCCAGGGGAACTACGAGCAGTACTTC
d_gene: .; v_gene: TRBV28; abundance: .; len: 14; j_gene: TRBJ1-5; CDR3aa: CASSFGGVNQPQHF; CDR3nt: TGTGCCAGCAGTTTCGGGGGAGTAAATCAGCCCCAGCATTTT
d_gene: .; v_gene: TRBV5-1; abundance: .; len: 15; j_gene: TRBJ2-2; CDR3aa: CASSLERMNTGELFF; CDR3nt: TGCGCCAGCAGCTTGGAGAGAATGAACACCGGGGAGCTGTTTTTT
d_gene: TRBD2; v_gene: TRBV29-1; abundance: .; len: 14; j_gene: TRBJ2-1; CDR3aa: CSVATSGWTNEQFF; CDR3nt: TGCAGCGTGGCAACTAGCGGATGGACCAATGAGCAGTTCTTC
d_gene: .; v_gene: TRBV14; abundance: .; len: 15; j_gene: TRBJ2-3; CDR3aa: CASSQGPGSTDTQYF; CDR3nt: TGTGCCAGCAGCCAAGGTCCAGGTTCCACAGATACGCAGTATTTT
d_gene: .; v_gene: TRBV19; abundance: .; len: 14; j_gene: TRBJ1-1; CDR3aa: CASNPFTSNTEAFF; CDR3nt: TGTGCCAGTAACCCTTTTACTTCGAACACTGAAGCTTTCTTT
d_gene: TRBD2; v_gene: TRBV12-5; abundance: .; len: 15; j_gene: TRBJ2-1; CDR3aa: CASAILAGGRYEQFF; CDR3nt: TGTGCTAGTGCTATACTAGCGGGAGGTCGATATGAGCAGTTCTTC
d_gene: .; v_gene: TRBV5-1; abundance: .; len: 16; j_gene: TRBJ2-6; CDR3aa: CASSLEQTSGANVLTF; CDR3nt: TGCGCCAGCAGCTTGGAACAGACCTCTGGGGCCAACGTCCTGACTTTC
d_gene: .; v_gene: TRBV12-2; abundance: once; len: 19; j_gene: TRBJ2-1; CDR3aa: CASRLVGLAGSYSYNEQFF; CDR3nt: TGTGCAAGTCGCTTAGTCGGGCTAGCGGGATCTTACTCCTACAATGAGCAGTTCTTC
d_gene: TRBD2; v_gene: TRBV9; abundance: .; len: 16; j_gene: TRBJ2-2; CDR3aa: CASSVGSAGVDGELFF; CDR3nt: TGTGCCAGCAGCGTAGGGTCAGCGGGAGTGGACGGGGAGCTGTTTTTT
d_gene: .; v_gene: TRBV5-1; abundance: .; len: 15; j_gene: TRBJ2-1; CDR3aa: CASSLEAGSYNEQFF; CDR3nt: TGCGCCAGCAGCTTGGAGGCAGGTTCCTACAATGAGCAGTTCTTC